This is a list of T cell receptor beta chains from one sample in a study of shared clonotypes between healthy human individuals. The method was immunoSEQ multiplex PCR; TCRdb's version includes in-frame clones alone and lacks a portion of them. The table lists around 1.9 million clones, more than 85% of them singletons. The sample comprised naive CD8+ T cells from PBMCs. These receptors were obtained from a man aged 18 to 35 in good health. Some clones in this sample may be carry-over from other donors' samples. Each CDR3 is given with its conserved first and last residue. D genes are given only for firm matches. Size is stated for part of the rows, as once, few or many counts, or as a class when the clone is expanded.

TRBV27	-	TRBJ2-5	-	CASRRGEETQYF	TGTGCCAGCAGAAGGGGAGAAGAGACCCAGTACTTC
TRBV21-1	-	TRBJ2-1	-	CASSPWGTLDDEQFF	TGTGCCAGCAGCCCTTGGGGAACCCTCGACGATGAGCAGTTCTTC
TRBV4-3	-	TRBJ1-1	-	CASSPTSGPEGEAFF	TGCGCCAGCAGCCCCACATCTGGCCCTGAAGGTGAAGCTTTCTTT
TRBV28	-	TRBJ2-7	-	CASSLRLSSSYEQYF	TGTGCCAGCAGTTTACGGCTGTCTAGCTCCTACGAGCAGTACTTC
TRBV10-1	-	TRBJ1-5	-	CASSESGDPQHF	TGCGCCAGCAGTGAGTCGGGAGATCCCCAGCATTTT
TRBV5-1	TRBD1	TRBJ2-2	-	CASSRTGGGGGELFF	TGCGCCAGCAGCCGTACAGGGGGCGGAGGCGGGGAGCTGTTTTTT
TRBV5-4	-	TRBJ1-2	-	CASSLGRNYGYTF	TGTGCCAGCAGCCTGGGCCGGAACTATGGCTACACCTTC
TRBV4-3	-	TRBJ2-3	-	CASSQEWGDTQYF	TGCGCCAGCAGCCAAGAATGGGGGGATACGCAGTATTTT
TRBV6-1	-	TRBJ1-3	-	CAIRDAGISGNTIYF	TGTGCCATACGGGACGCAGGGATCTCTGGAAACACCATATATTTT
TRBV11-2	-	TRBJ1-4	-	CASSLVRGRTNEKLFF	TGTGCCAGCAGCTTAGTGCGGGGAAGGACTAATGAAAAACTGTTTTTT
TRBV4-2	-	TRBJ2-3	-	CASSQASEGPGTDTQYF	TGTGCCAGCAGCCAAGCGAGCGAGGGCCCGGGGACAGATACGCAGTATTTT
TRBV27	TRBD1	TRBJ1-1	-	CASSLTGGSEAFF	TGTGCCAGCAGTCTAACAGGGGGTAGCGAAGCTTTCTTT
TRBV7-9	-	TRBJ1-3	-	CASSLSTENTIYF	TGTGCCAGCAGCCTCTCGACAGAAAACACCATATATTTT
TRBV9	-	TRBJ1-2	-	CASSVAAGYGYTF	TGTGCCAGCAGCGTAGCTGCGGGGTATGGCTACACCTTC
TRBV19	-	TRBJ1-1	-	CASSPLGPEAFF	TGTGCCAGTAGTCCCTTAGGGCCTGAAGCTTTCTTT
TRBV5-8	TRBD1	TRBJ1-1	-	CASSLQGANEAFF	TGTGCCAGCAGCTTGCAGGGGGCTAATGAAGCTTTCTTT
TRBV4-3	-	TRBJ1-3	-	CASSQDLLGNTIYF	TGCGCCAGCAGCCAAGATCTTTTGGGAAACACCATATATTTT
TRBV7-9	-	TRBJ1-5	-	CASSLGRAQPEGNQPQHF	TGTGCCAGCAGCTTAGGTAGGGCCCAACCAGAAGGCAATCAGCCCCAGCATTTT
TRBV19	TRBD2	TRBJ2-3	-	CASSIPGLAVTDTQYF	TGTGCCAGTAGTATACCCGGACTAGCGGTCACAGATACGCAGTATTTT
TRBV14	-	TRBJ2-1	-	CASSPRTPREQFF	TGTGCCAGCAGCCCCAGAACTCCGCGGGAGCAGTTCTTC
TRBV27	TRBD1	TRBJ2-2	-	CASSWQGALNTGELFF	TGTGCCAGCAGTTGGCAGGGGGCCCTTAACACCGGGGAGCTGTTTTTT
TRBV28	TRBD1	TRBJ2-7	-	CASSLTPGGHEQYF	TGTGCCAGCAGTTTAACGCCAGGGGGACACGAGCAGTACTTC
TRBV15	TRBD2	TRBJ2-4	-	CATSRSTGTSGGAKNIQYF	TGTGCCACCAGCAGATCCACCGGGACTAGCGGGGGAGCCAAAAACATTCAGTACTTC
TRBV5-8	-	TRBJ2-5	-	CASSLAWGSQGTQYF	TGTGCCAGCAGCTTGGCATGGGGGAGCCAGGGGACCCAGTACTTC
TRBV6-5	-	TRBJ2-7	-	CASKLGAYEQYF	TGTGCCAGCAAGCTGGGGGCCTACGAGCAGTACTTC
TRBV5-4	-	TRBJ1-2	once	CASNDEGGGYGYTF	TGTGCCAGCAACGACGAGGGTGGGGGCTATGGCTACACCTTC
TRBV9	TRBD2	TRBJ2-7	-	CASSVGGGFSYEQYF	TGTGCCAGCAGCGTAGGGGGGGGTTTCTCCTACGAGCAGTACTTC
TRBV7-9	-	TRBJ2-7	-	CASTLGQELAEQYF	TGTGCCAGCACGCTAGGACAGGAACTAGCTGAGCAGTACTTC
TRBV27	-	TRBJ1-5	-	CASSSGRTEHQHQPQHF	TGTGCCAGCAGTTCGGGACGGACCGAACATCAGCATCAGCCCCAGCATTTT
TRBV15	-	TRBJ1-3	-	CATSWGGNGGNTIYF	TGTGCCACCAGCTGGGGCGGGAACGGAGGAAACACCATATATTTT
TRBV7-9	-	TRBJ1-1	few	CASSRPRPHTEAFF	TGTGCCAGCAGCAGACCCAGACCCCACACTGAAGCTTTCTTT
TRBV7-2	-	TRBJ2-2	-	CASSSTRPGELFF	TGTGCCAGCAGCTCAACTAGGCCCGGGGAGCTGTTTTTT
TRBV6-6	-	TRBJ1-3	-	CASSYSIRAGNTIYF	TGTGCCAGCAGTTACTCCATCAGGGCTGGAAACACCATATATTTT
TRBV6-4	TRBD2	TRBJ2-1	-	CASSDKPGLAGHNEQFF	TGTGCCAGCAGTGATAAACCGGGACTAGCGGGACACAATGAGCAGTTCTTC